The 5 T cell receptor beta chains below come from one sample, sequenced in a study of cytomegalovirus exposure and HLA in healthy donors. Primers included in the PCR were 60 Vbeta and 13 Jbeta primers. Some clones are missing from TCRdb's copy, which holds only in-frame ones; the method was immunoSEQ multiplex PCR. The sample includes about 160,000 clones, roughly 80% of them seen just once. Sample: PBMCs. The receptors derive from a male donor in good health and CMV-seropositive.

CDR3 sequence reads: CASSLAGADNEQFF. The CDR3 bases are TGTGCCAGCAGTTTGGCAGGGGCAGACAATGAGCAGTTCTTC. The chain recombines TRBV6-5 with TRBJ2-1, with D perhaps matching TRBD1 (6 bases). The CDR3 extends over 14 amino acids. Germline values: CDR1 MNHEY, CDR2 SVGAGI. V lost 4 bases to trimming and J lost 5 bases, with 12 bases between them.

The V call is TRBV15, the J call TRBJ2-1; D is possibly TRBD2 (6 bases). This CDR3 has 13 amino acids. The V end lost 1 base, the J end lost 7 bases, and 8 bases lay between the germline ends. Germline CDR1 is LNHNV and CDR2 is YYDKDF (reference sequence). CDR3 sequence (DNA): TGTGCCACCAGCAGAGGAAGCGGGAATGAGCAGTTCTTC. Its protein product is CATSRGSGNEQFF.

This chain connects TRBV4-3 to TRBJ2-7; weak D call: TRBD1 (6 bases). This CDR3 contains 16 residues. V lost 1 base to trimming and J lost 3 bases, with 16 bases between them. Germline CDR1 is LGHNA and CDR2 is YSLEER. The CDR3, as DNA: TGCGCCAGCAGCCAAGGGGGCCAGGGGAACATCTACGAGCAGTACTTC. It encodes CASSQGGQGNIYEQYF.

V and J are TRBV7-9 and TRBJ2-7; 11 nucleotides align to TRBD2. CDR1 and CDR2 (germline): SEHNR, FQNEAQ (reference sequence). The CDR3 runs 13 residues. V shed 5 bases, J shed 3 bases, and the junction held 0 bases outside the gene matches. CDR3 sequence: CASSTSGSYEQYF. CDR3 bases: TGTGCCAGCAGCACTAGCGGGAGCTACGAGCAGTACTTC.

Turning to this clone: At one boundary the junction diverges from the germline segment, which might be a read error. CDR3 in DNA: TGTTCCAGCGGATTACTCGGGGGGGGGTACGAGCAGTACTTC. It translates to CSSGLLGGGYEQYF. V is TRBV7-9 and J is TRBJ2-7; 8 positions agree with TRBD2. Germline CDR1 and CDR2: SEHNR and FQNEAQ (reference sequence). The CDR3 sequence is 14 residues long.